In its sample, the clone carrying this TCR beta chain was seen a few times. Antigen: not known. Germline lookup yields CDR1 DFQATT and CDR2 SNEGSKA (reference sequence). Deletions cut 2 bases from V and 4 bases from J, with 17 bases between. This CDR3 has 15 residues. Unique molecular identifiers were built into the TCR beta cDNA libraries. cDNA molecules numbering about 470,000 came from roughly 1 to 10 million T cells. TCRdb ran MiXCR on the PCR reads and lists one entry per CDR3 protein. The data hold 350,000 to 450,000 distinct CDR3 sequences, with around a third observed a single time. These data are taken from a study of post-analysis software for immune sequencing data. About the research overall: Multiple sclerosis in the patients followed relapsing-remitting, secondary progressive and progressive-relapsing courses. Notes on the study in general: A handful of TRBV segments were significantly more frequent in patients than in controls. TRBV5-6, TRBV5-1 and TRBV20-1 were among these segments. People with multiple sclerosis had a significantly lower normalized Chao1 diversity than controls did.

The sample taken for sequencing was blood. The sequence derives from a girl aged 10-17 years with multiple sclerosis. The V call is TRBV20-1, the J call TRBJ1-2; D gene unclear. The DNA for the CDR3 is TGCAGTGCTAGATTTTGGGCCCCAGACGCCTATGGCTACACCTTC. Translation: CSARFWAPDAYGYTF.